The 27 T cell receptor beta chains below were found in one sample sequenced in a study of blood T cells in healthy people across ages. Combining a sample-barcoded 5' primer with a J-beta primer mix, a second PCR ran for 7 to 11 cycles. TCRdb passed the 5' RACE reads through MiXCR, listing each CDR3 protein once. The sample has 1 million or so distinct CDR3 sequences, under 30% seen once. This same sample was also part of a study on T cells of mothers and their children.

Sequences were obtained from blood. These receptors were collected from a girl aged 2 to 9 in good health.

V is TRBV29-1 and J is TRBJ2-1, with a tentative D call TRBD2 (6 bases). Germline V gene lookup returns CDR1 SQVTM and CDR2 ANQGSEA. The V end was cut by 6 bases, the J end by 8 bases, with 14 bases between. This CDR3 has 12 residues. The CDR3 protein is CSVRRDEDEQFF. In nucleotides, the CDR3 is TGCAGCGTCCGGAGGGATGAGGATGAGCAGTTCTTC.

This chain links TRBV15 with TRBJ2-5, with no clear D. Trimming took 5 bases from V and 2 from J, leaving 12 bases between them. Germline CDR1 and CDR2: LNHNV and YYDKDF (reference sequence). The CDR3 totals 14 residues. CDR3 protein: CATSPVGYQETQYF. CDR3 bases: TGTGCCACCAGCCCCGTCGGGTATCAAGAGACCCAGTACTTC.

This clonotype was recorded many times. Compared with germline, one end of the junction differs, possibly owing to a read error. The chain carries TRBV12-3 or TRBV12-4 and TRBJ1-1; 8 bases match TRBD1. This CDR3 has 14 amino acids. CDR3 residues: CASSSGTGNTEAFF. In DNA, the CDR3 is TGCGCCAGCAGCTCCGGGACAGGGAACACTGAAGCTTTCTTT.

The gene calls are TRBV7-2 and TRBJ2-7, with D unclear. Trimming took 3 bases from V and 10 from J, leaving 13 bases between them. The CDR3 is 12 residues long. Germline assignment: CDR1 SGHTA and CDR2 FQGNSA. CDR3 protein: CASSFGIGDQYF. The CDR3 region has the DNA TGTGCCAGCAGCTTTGGGATAGGCGACCAGTACTTC.

The chain is built from TRBV3-1 and TRBJ1-5; D unresolved. The CDR3 consists of 13 residues. The V end was cut by 0 bases, the J end by 9 bases, with 9 bases between. Germline CDR1 reads LGHDT; CDR2 reads YNNKEL (reference sequence). The CDR3 spells CASSQEESWPQHF. The CDR3 DNA reads TGTGCCAGCAGCCAAGAAGAAAGCTGGCCCCAGCATTTT.

This clonotype occurred a few times. This sequence joins TRBV5-4 and TRBJ2-2; D perhaps matches TRBD1 (5 bases). Germline CDR1 SGHNT, CDR2 YYREEE (reference sequence). Trimming removed 0 bases from V and 2 bases from J, with 8 bases in between. The CDR3 covers 15 residues. In DNA, the CDR3 is TGTGCCAGCAGCTTGGCCACAGGAAACACCGGGGAGCTGTTTTTT. This sequence encodes CASSLATGNTGELFF.

The chain is built from TRBV5-1 and TRBJ2-1, with D possibly TRBD2 on 6 matching bases. Between the trimmed V and J ends, which lost 6 bases and 6 bases, there was a span of 19 bases. The CDR3 extends over 15 amino acids. Germline V CDR1 and CDR2: SGHRS, YFSETQ. CDR3 sequence: CASTRRGGLGNEQFF. The CDR3, as DNA: TGCGCCAGCACAAGACGGGGAGGTTTGGGCAATGAGCAGTTCTTC.

This clonotype appeared a single time. The chain joins TRBV9 to TRBJ2-1; D is ambiguous. V shed 1 base and J shed 2 bases, with 19 bases lying between them. Germline V gene lookup returns CDR1 SGDLS and CDR2 YYNGEE. This CDR3 has 18 amino acids. The CDR3 protein is CASSVSLDPKGTYNEQFF. The CDR3 nucleotides are TGTGCCAGCAGCGTATCCCTAGACCCCAAAGGGACCTACAATGAGCAGTTCTTC.

This sequence joins TRBV11-2 and TRBJ1-4, with 9 positions matching TRBD1. The CDR3 extends over 17 amino acids. Germline loops: CDR1 SGHAT, CDR2 FQNNGV. V lost 5 bases and J lost 5; bases outside the gene matches: 12. As DNA, the CDR3 is TGTGCCAGCAGCCCTAGGAGGACCGGGACAGGGAATGAAAAACTGTTTTTT. This sequence encodes CASSPRRTGTGNEKLFF.

This clonotype was counted between two and nine times. The chain couples TRBV11-2 to TRBJ2-3; tentative D call: TRBD2 (5 bases). Germline CDR1 reads SGHAT; CDR2 reads FQNNGV. The CDR3 totals 15 residues. Deletions cut 4 bases from V and 2 bases from J, with 13 bases between. The CDR3 DNA sequence: TGTGCCAGCAGCTACGAGGCGGGCTACACAGATACGCAGTATTTT. Amino acid sequence: CASSYEAGYTDTQYF.

This clonotype was detected only a few times. This chain uses TRBV7-3 with TRBJ2-1; TRBD2 aligns across 10 bases. The CDR3 length is 18 residues. Trimming at V came to 0 bases and at J to 7 bases, leaving 12 bases not matched to a gene. CDR1 and CDR2 from the germline V gene are SGHTA and FQGTGA. The CDR3 DNA reads TGTGCCAGCAGCTTAACGGCGCCGGCTAGCGGGGGAGGAAATGAGCAGTTCTTC. Translated, it gives CASSLTAPASGGGNEQFF.

V usage is TRBV13 and J usage is TRBJ2-3; possible D gene TRBD2, 5 bases. There are 16 residues in the CDR3. V shed 5 bases and J shed 2 bases, with 17 bases lying between them. From germline, CDR1 is PRHDT and CDR2 FYEKMQ (reference sequence). For the CDR3, the DNA is TGTGCCAGCAGCAGTACTCCCACGGGATCCACAGATACGCAGTATTTT. It is translated as CASSSTPTGSTDTQYF.

V is TRBV29-1 and J is TRBJ2-5, with D hard to call. Germline CDR1 reads SQVTM; CDR2 reads ANQGSEA. The CDR3 has 14 amino acids. Trimming removed 6 bases at V and 2 bases at J, with 16 bases between. The DNA for the CDR3 is TGCAGCGTAGACCTATTCGGGCCACAAGAGACCCAGTACTTC. Translated: CSVDLFGPQETQYF.

This sequence joins TRBV20-1 and TRBJ2-1; 7 bases match TRBD2. Germline V gives CDR1 DFQATT, CDR2 SNEGSKA (reference sequence). This CDR3 comprises 20 residues. The V segment lost 6 bases and the J segment 0 bases; nucleotides outside the gene matches: 23. In DNA, the CDR3 is TGCAGTGCCCTCCCGAATGCGGGAGTCCCAATTGAGATCTCCTACAATGAGCAGTTCTTC. Its translation: CSALPNAGVPIEISYNEQFF.

The V call is TRBV20-1, the J call TRBJ2-1, with 13 bases matching TRBD2. V dropped 4 bases and J dropped 6; count of bases not matched to a gene: 15. The CDR3 consists of 18 residues. The germline CDR1 and CDR2 sequences are DFQATT and SNEGSKA (reference sequence). DNA of the CDR3: TGCAGTGCTACGACTAGCGGGGGGCCCAGTTCGGTTTTCAATGAGCAGTTCTTC. Its translation is CSATTSGGPSSVFNEQFF.

This clonotype came up a few times. The V and J genes are TRBV28 and TRBJ2-2, with 11 nucleotides matching TRBD1. This CDR3 contains 15 residues. In germline, CDR1 is MDHEN, CDR2 SYDVKM. The J segment lost 5 bases and the V segment lost 6 bases, leaving 5 bases of the junction unmatched. CDR3 sequence: CASRFGDRGTGELFF. The CDR3 DNA is TGTGCCAGCAGGTTCGGGGACAGGGGGACCGGGGAGCTGTTTTTT.

This clonotype has just a few counts. This rearrangement joins TRBV11-3 to TRBJ2-5, with 7 bases identical to TRBD1. The V gene end was trimmed by 1 base and the J gene end by 3 bases; junction bases not matched to a gene: 5. The CDR3 consists of 15 residues. Germline V gene data show CDR1 as SGHNT and CDR2 as YENEEA. Written as DNA, the CDR3 is TGTGCCAGCAGCTTAGGAGACAGGGCGGAAGAGACCCAGTACTTC. The encoded protein is CASSLGDRAEETQYF. Using reference TRBV11-3 and TRBJ2-5 for the parts outside the CDR3, the full variable domain is EAGVVQSPRYKIIEKKQPVAFWCNPISGHNTLYWYLQNLGQGPELLIRYENEEAVDDSQLPKDRFSAERLKGVDSTLKIQPAELGDSAVYLCASSLGDRAEETQYFGPGTRLLVL.

This clonotype has ten or more counts. J is TRBJ2-5 and V is TRBV28, with D perhaps TRBD2 (6 bases). V lost 3 bases, J lost 4 bases, and 9 bases lay in between. Germline V gene lookup returns CDR1 MDHEN and CDR2 SYDVKM. The CDR3 is 13 residues long. The CDR3 sequence is CASSFGGLETQYF. CDR3 bases: TGTGCCAGCAGTTTCGGAGGGTTAGAGACCCAGTACTTC.

This rearrangement joins TRBV27 to TRBJ1-5; the D gene is possibly TRBD1 (5 bases). V was pared by 6 bases and J by 0 bases, with 15 bases between. Per germline, CDR1 MNHEY and CDR2 SMNVEV (reference sequence). There are 16 residues in the CDR3. The CDR3 DNA reads TGTGCCAGCAGGCCTTTAGACAGCTATAGCAATCAGCCCCAGCATTTT. Translation gives CASRPLDSYSNQPQHF.

This clonotype turned up a few times. The chain joins TRBV9 to TRBJ2-5; 10 bases map to TRBD2. Germline loops: CDR1 SGDLS, CDR2 YYNGEE. The ends lost 0 bases at V and 5 bases at J; junction bases unmatched: 7. The CDR3 runs to 16 residues. In DNA, the CDR3 is TGTGCCAGCAGCGTAGAGGAACTAGCGGGGTCTGAGACCCAGTACTTC. This codes for CASSVEELAGSETQYF.

Details on this clonotype: One end of the junction is discordant with germline, which a read error may explain. The rearrangement joins TRBV6-5 to TRBJ1-1, with 7 bases identical to TRBD1. The CDR3 has 15 amino acids. In germline, CDR1 is MNHEY, CDR2 SVGAGI. DNA for the CDR3: TGTGCCAGCACCCCAGGGGGACACTGGAACACTGAGGCTTTCTTT. Residues: CASTPGGHWNTEAFF.

This chain uses TRBV29-1 with TRBJ2-3; 10 positions agree with TRBD2. The V gene end was trimmed by 0 bases and the J gene end by 2 bases; junction bases not matched to a gene: 8. Looked up from germline, CDR1 is SQVTM and CDR2 is ANQGSEA. The CDR3 has 17 residues. CDR3 amino acids: CSVEEGILAGDTDTQYF. The CDR3 DNA follows: TGCAGCGTTGAAGAGGGTATTCTAGCGGGAGACACAGATACGCAGTATTTT.

The chain has TRBV27 and TRBJ2-1; D is unclear. This CDR3 has 15 residues. Between the trimmed V and J ends, which lost 4 bases and 0 bases, there was a span of 10 bases. Per germline, CDR1 MNHEY and CDR2 SMNVEV (reference sequence). CDR3 amino acids: CASSSFRSSYNEQFF. The CDR3 DNA sequence: TGTGCCAGCAGTTCATTCCGGAGCTCCTACAATGAGCAGTTCTTC.

Only a few counts were recorded for this clonotype. The chain carries TRBV20-1 and TRBJ2-1, with D possibly TRBD1 on 7 matching bases. Germline V gives CDR1 DFQATT, CDR2 SNEGSKA (reference sequence). The CDR3 sequence is 14 residues long. V was cut by 0 bases and J by 9 bases, with 15 bases left in between. In DNA, the CDR3 is TGCAGTGCTAGAGACTTGGCAGGGGGGATTGAGCAGTTCTTC. Protein sequence: CSARDLAGGIEQFF.

The chain has TRBV7-9 and TRBJ1-6; no clear D. Looked up from germline, CDR1 is SEHNR and CDR2 is FQNEAQ (reference sequence). The CDR3 has 15 amino acids. V dropped 5 bases and J dropped 7 bases, with 15 bases sitting between them. The CDR3 DNA reads TGTGCCAGCAGCCCATTGACCTTTATCAATTCACCCCTCCACTTT. As protein: CASSPLTFINSPLHF.

This chain connects TRBV7-9 to TRBJ1-2; a possible D gene is TRBD1 (5 bases). The CDR3 length is 16 residues. CDR1 and CDR2 from the germline V gene are SEHNR and FQNEAQ (reference sequence). The germline V and J ends were trimmed by 8 bases and 1 base, with 20 bases remaining between them. CDR3: CASSVLGSGINYGYTF. CDR3 DNA sequence: TGTGCCAGCTCTGTTTTGGGGTCAGGGATTAACTATGGCTACACCTTC.

V and J are TRBV4-2 and TRBJ2-1; 7 positions match TRBD2. Germline CDR1 is LGHNA and CDR2 is YNFKEQ. V gave up 4 bases and J gave up 8 bases; unmatched junction bases: 8. The length of the CDR3 is 14 residues. CDR3: CASSRVTGGDEQFF. The DNA for the CDR3 is TGTGCCAGCAGCCGAGTAACTGGGGGGGATGAGCAGTTCTTC.